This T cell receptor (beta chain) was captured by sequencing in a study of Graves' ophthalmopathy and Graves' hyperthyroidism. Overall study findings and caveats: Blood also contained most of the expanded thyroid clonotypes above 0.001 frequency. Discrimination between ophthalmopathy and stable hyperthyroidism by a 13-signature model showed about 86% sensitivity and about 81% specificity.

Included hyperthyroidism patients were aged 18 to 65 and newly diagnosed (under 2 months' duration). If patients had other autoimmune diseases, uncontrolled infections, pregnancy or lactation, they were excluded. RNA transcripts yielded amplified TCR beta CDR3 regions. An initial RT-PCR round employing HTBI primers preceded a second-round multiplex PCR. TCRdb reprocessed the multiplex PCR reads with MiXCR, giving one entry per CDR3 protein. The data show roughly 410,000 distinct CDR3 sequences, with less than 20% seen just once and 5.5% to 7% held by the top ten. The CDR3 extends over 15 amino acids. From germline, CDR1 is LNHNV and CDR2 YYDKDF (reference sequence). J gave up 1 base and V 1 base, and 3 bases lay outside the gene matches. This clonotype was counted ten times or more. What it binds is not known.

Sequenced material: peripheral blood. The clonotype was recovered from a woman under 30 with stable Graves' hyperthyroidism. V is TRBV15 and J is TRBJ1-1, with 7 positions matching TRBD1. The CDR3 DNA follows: TGTGCCACCAGCAGAGGCGGGACAGAGAACACTGAAGCTTTCTTT. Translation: CATSRGGTENTEAFF.